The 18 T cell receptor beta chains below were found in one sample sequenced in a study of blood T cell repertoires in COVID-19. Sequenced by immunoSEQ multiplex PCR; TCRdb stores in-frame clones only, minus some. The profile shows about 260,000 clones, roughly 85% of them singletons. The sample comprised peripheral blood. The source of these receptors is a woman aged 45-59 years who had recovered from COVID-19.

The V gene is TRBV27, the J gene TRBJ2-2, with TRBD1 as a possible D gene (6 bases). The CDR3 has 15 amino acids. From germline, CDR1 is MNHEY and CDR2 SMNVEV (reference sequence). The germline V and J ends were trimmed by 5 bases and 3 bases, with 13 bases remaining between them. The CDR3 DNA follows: TGTGCCAGCAGTCAGCAGGGGTCACACACCGGGGAGCTGTTTTTT. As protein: CASSQQGSHTGELFF.

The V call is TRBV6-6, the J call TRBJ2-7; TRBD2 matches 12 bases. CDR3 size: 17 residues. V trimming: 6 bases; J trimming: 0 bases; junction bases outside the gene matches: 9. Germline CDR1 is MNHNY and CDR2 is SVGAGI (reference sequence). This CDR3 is CASRRGTSGFSSYEQYF. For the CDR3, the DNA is TGTGCCAGCAGACGAGGGACTAGCGGGTTTAGCTCCTACGAGCAGTACTTC.

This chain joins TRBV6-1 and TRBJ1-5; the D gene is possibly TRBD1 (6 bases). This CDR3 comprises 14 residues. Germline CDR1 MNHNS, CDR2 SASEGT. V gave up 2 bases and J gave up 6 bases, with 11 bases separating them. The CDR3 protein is CASSEWGQGQPQHF. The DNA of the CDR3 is TGTGCCAGCAGTGAATGGGGGCAGGGTCAGCCCCAGCATTTT.

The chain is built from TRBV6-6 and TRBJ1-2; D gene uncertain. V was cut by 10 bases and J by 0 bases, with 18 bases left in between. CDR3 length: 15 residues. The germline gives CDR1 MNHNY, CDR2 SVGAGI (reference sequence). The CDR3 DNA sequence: TGTGCCACGCGGGAGCAGCAAGAAGCTAACTATGGCTACACCTTC. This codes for CATREQQEANYGYTF.

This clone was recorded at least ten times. CDR3 in DNA: TGTGCCAGCACCCCACGGGGTTGGGACAAGGCCTATCAGCCCCAGCATTTT. Translating it yields CASTPRGWDKAYQPQHF. This chain uses TRBV28 with TRBJ1-5, with a possible D match to TRBD1 (6 bases). The CDR3 covers 17 residues. CDR1 MDHEN and CDR2 SYDVKM come from the germline V gene. V shed 7 bases and J shed 5 bases, with 24 bases lying between them.

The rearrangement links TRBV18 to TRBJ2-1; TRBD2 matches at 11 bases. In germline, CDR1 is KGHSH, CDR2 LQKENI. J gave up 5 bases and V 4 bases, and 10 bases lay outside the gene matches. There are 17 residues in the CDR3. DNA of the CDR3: TGTGCCAGCTCACTAAACCCGGGACTAGCGGAGAACAATGAGCAGTTCTTC. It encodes CASSLNPGLAENNEQFF.

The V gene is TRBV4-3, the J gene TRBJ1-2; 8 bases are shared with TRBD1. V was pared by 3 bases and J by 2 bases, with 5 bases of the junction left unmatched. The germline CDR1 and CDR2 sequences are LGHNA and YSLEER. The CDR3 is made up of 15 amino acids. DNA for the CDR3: TGCGCCAGCAGCCAGGGAGACAGGGGAAACTATGGCTACACCTTC. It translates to CASSQGDRGNYGYTF.

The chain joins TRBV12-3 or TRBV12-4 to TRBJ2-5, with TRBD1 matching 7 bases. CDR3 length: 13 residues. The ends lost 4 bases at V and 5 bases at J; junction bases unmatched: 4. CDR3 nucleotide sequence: TGTGCCAGCAGTTCGACAGGGCTGGAGACCCAGTACTTC. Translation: CASSSTGLETQYF.

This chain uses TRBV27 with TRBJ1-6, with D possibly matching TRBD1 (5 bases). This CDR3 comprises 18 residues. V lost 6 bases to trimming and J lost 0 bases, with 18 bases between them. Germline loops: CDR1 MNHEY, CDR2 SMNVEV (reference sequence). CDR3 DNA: TGTGCCAGCAGCCCCTACGTAGGGGCCAGCTCCTATAATTCACCCCTCCACTTT. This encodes CASSPYVGASSYNSPLHF.

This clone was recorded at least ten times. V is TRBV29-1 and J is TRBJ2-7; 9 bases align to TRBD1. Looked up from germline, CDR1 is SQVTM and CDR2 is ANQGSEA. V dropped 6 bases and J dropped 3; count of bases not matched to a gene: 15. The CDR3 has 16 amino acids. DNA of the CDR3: TGCAGCGTCGAATCGACCGGGACAGGGAATGGCTACGAGCAGTACTTC. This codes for CSVESTGTGNGYEQYF.

CDR3 region: CASMREGGIGQPQHF. The CDR3 DNA sequence: TGTGCCAGTATGCGGGAGGGGGGTATCGGCCAGCCCCAGCATTTT. The chain carries TRBV19 and TRBJ1-5, with D perhaps matching TRBD1 (6 bases). The CDR3 totals 15 residues. Germline V lookup: CDR1 LNHDA, CDR2 SQIVND (reference sequence). Deletions cut 7 bases from V and 7 bases from J, with 20 bases between.

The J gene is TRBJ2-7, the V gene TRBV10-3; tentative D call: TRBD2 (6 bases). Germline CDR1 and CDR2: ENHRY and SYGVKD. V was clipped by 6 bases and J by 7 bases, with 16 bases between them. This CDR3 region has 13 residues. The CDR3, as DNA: TGTGCCATCAGGGGTTATCCGGGAGAAGAGCAGTACTTC. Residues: CAIRGYPGEEQYF.

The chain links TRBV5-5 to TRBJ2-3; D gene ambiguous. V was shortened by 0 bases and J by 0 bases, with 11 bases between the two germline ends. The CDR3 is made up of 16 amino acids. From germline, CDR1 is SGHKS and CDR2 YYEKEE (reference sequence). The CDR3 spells CASSLVLQMSTDTQYF. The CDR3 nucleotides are TGTGCCAGCAGCTTGGTTTTGCAGATGAGCACAGATACGCAGTATTTT.

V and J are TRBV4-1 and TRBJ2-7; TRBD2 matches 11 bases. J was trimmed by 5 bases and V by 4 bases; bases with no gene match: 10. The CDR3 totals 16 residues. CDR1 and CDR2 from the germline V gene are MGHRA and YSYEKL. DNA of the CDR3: TGCGCCAGCAGCCGTACGGCTAGCGGGGGGTACCACGAGCAGTACTTC. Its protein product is CASSRTASGGYHEQYF.

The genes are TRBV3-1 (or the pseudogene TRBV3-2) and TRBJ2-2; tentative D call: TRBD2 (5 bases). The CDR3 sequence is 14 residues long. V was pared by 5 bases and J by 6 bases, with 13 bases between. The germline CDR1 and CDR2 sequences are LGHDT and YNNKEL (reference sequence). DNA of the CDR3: TGTGCCAGCAGCGCCTCAGGAGGACCCGGGGAGCTGTTTTTT. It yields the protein CASSASGGPGELFF.

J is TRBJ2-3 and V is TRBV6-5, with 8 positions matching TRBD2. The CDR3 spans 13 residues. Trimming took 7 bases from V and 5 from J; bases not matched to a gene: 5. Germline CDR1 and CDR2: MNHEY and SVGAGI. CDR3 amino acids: CASTQRERDTQYF. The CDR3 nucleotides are TGTGCCAGCACCCAGCGGGAGAGAGATACGCAGTATTTT.

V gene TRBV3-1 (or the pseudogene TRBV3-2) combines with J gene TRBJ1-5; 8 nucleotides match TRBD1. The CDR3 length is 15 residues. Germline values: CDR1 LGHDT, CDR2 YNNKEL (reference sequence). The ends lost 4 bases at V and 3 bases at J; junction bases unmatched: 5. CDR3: CASSPTGASNQPQHF. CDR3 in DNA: TGTGCCAGCAGCCCGACAGGGGCTTCCAATCAGCCCCAGCATTTT.

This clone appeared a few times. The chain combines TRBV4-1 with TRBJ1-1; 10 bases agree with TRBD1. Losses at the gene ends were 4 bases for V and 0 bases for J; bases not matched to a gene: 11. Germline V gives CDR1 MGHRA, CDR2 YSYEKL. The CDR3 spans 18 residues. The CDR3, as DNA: TGCGCCAGCAGCCCATCGGGACAGGGGTGGGATATGAACACTGAAGCTTTCTTT. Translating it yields CASSPSGQGWDMNTEAFF.